The following is a TCR beta chain sequence with its context. TCRdb's table, derived via immunoSEQ multiplex PCR, lists solely in-frame clones and lacks some. The sample shows 20,000 to 30,000 clones, roughly 91% of them seen only once. These data come from a study of control samples from healthy donors and cancer patients. The CDR3 is 12 residues long. V was pared by 5 bases and J by 7 bases, with 3 bases of the junction left unmatched. The V gene's germline CDR1 is MNHEY and CDR2 SMNVEV (reference sequence). Sequences were obtained from PBMCs. The chain employs TRBV27 and TRBJ1-1, with 8 positions matching TRBD1. The TCR originated in a man in his fifties or sixties with lung cancer. CDR3 sequence reads: CASSPDRGEAFF. CDR3 sequence (DNA): TGTGCCAGCAGTCCTGACAGGGGTGAAGCTTTCTTT.